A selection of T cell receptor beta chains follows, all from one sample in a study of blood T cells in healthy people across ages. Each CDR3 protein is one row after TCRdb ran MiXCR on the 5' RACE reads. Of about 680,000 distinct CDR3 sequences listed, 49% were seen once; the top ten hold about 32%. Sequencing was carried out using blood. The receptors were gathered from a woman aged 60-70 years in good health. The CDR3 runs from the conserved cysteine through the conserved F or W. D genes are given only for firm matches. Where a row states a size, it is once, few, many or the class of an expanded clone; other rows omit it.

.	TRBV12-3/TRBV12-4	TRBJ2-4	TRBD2	TGTGCCAGCAGTTATAGGGTCAGGACTAGCGGACCTCTCACCAAAAACATTCAGTACTTC	CASSYRVRTSGPLTKNIQYF
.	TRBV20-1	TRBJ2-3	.	TGCAGTGCCAACAATCCCCGAGGCGCAGATACGCAGTATTTT	CSANNPRGADTQYF
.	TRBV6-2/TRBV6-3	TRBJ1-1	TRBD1	TGTGCCAGCAGCTCAGACAGGGGTAGAGCTTTCTTT	CASSSDRGRAFF
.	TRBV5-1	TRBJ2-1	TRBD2	TGCGCCAGCAGCTCAGCGGGAGTGGGCTCCTACAATGAGCAGTTCTTC	CASSSAGVGSYNEQFF
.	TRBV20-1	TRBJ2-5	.	TGCAGTGCTGCTTCCGGGGCCCTCCAAGAGACCCAGTACTTC	CSAASGALQETQYF
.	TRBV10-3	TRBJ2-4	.	TGTGCCATCAGTGAGAGGGGGGGCTCAGCCAAAAACATTCAGTACTTC	CAISERGGSAKNIQYF
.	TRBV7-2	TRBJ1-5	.	TGTGCCAGCAGCTTAATAACCGATAGTAGCAATCAGCCCCAGCATTTT	CASSLITDSSNQPQHF
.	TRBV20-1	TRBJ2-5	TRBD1	TGCAGTGCCCGTACAGGGGGCGTTGGGCAAGAGACCCAGTACTTC	CSARTGGVGQETQYF
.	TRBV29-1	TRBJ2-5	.	TGCAGCGTTGGCTTCATCGGAGAGACCCAGTACTTC	CSVGFIGETQYF
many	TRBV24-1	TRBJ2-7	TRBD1	TGTGCCACCAGTGATTCCGGGACAGGGAACCCCTACGAGCAGTACTTC	CATSDSGTGNPYEQYF
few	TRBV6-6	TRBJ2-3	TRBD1	TGTGCCAGCAGACCAACGGGACAGGGGGTCGATACGCAGTATTTT	CASRPTGQGVDTQYF
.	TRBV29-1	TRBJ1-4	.	TGCAGCGTTGAGACAGCCAGTGAAAAACTGTTTTTT	CSVETASEKLFF
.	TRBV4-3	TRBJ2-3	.	TGCGCCAGCAGCCACCTCAGGGGCCCGGCAGATACGCAGTATTTT	CASSHLRGPADTQYF
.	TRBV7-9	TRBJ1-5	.	TGTGCCAGCAGCTCGACCGGGGGGCCCATTCGCCCCCAGCATTTT	CASSSTGGPIRPQHF
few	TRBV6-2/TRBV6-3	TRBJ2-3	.	TGTGCCAGCAGTTACTCGCCGAGCGGACATGGAGCAGATACGCAGTATTTT	CASSYSPSGHGADTQYF
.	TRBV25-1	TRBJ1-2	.	TGTGCCAGCAGTGAAGTGGCAGTAACCCCCTATGGCTACACCTTC	CASSEVAVTPYGYTF
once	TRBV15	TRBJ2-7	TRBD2	TGTGCCACATCAAGCGGGAGGGCCTGCGAGCAGTACTTC	CATSSGRACEQYF
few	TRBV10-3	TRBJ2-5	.	TGTGCCACGGGGCAGCCCGGCGGTGAAGAGACCCAGTACTTC	CATGQPGGEETQYF
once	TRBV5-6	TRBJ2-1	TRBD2	TGTGCCAGCAGTCGGACTAGCATTGAGCAGTTCTTC	CASSRTSIEQFF
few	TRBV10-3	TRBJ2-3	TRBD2	TGTGCCATCAGGATTCGACTAGCGGGGAACACAGATACGCAGTATTTT	CAIRIRLAGNTDTQYF
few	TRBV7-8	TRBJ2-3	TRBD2	TGTGCCAGCGGACTAGCGGGAGGAGATACGCAGTATTTT	CASGLAGGDTQYF
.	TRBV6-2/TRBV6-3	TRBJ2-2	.	TGTGCCAGCACGATAGTCCCCACCGGGGAGCTGTTTTTT	CASTIVPTGELFF
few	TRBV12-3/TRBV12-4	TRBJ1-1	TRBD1	TGTGCCAGCAGTCAAAGGGACAGACTTAACACTGAAGCTTTCTTT	CASSQRDRLNTEAFF
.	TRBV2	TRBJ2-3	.	TGTGCCAGCAGTGAAAATGGGGGTTCGACAGATACGCAGTATTTT	CASSENGGSTDTQYF
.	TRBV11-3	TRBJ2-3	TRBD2	TGTGCCAGCAGCTTAGGGAGCGGGAGGAACACAGATACGCAGTATTTT	CASSLGSGRNTDTQYF
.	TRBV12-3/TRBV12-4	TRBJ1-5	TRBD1	TGTGCCAGCAGTGGGACAGCGGGTCAGCCCCAGCATTTT	CASSGTAGQPQHF
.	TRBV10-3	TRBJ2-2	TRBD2	TGTGCCATCGCGGGGGGTACCGACGGGGAGCTGTTTTTT	CAIAGGTDGELFF
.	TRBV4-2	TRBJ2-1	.	TGTGCCAGCAGCCCTGGCGGTAGCAGCAGTGAGCAGTTCTTC	CASSPGGSSSEQFF
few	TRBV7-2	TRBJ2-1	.	TGTGCCAGCAGCTTAGTTAGGTTCAATGAGCAGTTCTTC	CASSLVRFNEQFF
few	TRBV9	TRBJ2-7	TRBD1	TGTGCCAGCAGCCCCTCCGGGACAGATTACGAGCAGTACTTC	CASSPSGTDYEQYF
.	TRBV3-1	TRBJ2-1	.	TGTGCCAGCAGCCAAGAGGGGGCGATCAATGAGCAGTTCTTC	CASSQEGAINEQFF
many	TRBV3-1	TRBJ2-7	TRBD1	TGTGCCAGCAGCCAGGGGTACAGGGGGCACGAGCAGTACTTC	CASSQGYRGHEQYF
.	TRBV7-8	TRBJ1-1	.	TGTGCCAGCAGCTTCCCACAGGGCCGATTGTTTGAAGCTTTCTTT	CASSFPQGRLFEAFF
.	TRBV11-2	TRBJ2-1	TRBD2	TGTGCCAGCAGCATTCTAGCGGGACGGAATAATGAGCAGTTCTTC	CASSILAGRNNEQFF
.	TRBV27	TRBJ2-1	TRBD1	TGTACCAGCAGTTGGGACAGGGGCGACAATGAGCAGTTCTTC	CTSSWDRGDNEQFF
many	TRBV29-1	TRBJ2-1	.	TGCAGCGTTGGCCCCCCCCGGGGTGAGCAGTTCTTC	CSVGPPRGEQFF
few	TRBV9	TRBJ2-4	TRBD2	TGTGCCAGCAGCGTAGATGCAGCGGGAGTATACATTCAGTACTTC	CASSVDAAGVYIQYF
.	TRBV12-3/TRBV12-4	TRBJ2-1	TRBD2	TGTGCCAGCAGCCCTACGGGGCGGGAGGCAGGCAATGAGCAGTTCTTC	CASSPTGREAGNEQFF
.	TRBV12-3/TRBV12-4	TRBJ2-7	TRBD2	TGTGCCAGCAGGGGACTAGCGAGCTCCTACGAGCAGTACTTC	CASRGLASSYEQYF
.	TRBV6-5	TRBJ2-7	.	TGTGCCAGCAGTGGGACAAACTCCTACGAGCAGTACTTC	CASSGTNSYEQYF
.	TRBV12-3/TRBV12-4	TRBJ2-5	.	TGTGCCAGCAGTTTTTCCCCGGACACTTCAGAGACCCAGTACTTC	CASSFSPDTSETQYF
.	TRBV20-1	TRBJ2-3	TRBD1	TGCAGTGCCCGGAGGGACAGGTTAGGCACAGATACGCAGTATTTT	CSARRDRLGTDTQYF
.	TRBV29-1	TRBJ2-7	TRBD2	TGCAGCGTTGATCGGGGCGGGAGTGACGAGCAGTACTTC	CSVDRGGSDEQYF
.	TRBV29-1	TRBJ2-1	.	TGCAGCGTGGAAGTACAGTTTGAGCAGTTCTTC	CSVEVQFEQFF
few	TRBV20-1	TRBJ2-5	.	TGCAGTGCTAGAGGACGATTCCAAGAGACCCAGTACTTC	CSARGRFQETQYF
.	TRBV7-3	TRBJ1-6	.	TGTGCCAGCAGCATCGACAGCTCCTATAATTCACCCCTCCACTTT	CASSIDSSYNSPLHF
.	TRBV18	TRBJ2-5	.	TGTGCCAGCTCAATCGGGGGCGAAGAGACCCAGTACTTC	CASSIGGEETQYF
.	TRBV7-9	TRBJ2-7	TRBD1	TGTGCCAGCAGCTCCGGGACAGGGATCGACGAGCAGTACTTC	CASSSGTGIDEQYF
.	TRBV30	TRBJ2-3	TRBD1	TGTGCCCGGAGTCCCGGGACAGGGGGCTCCCCGGATACGCAGTATTTT	CARSPGTGGSPDTQYF
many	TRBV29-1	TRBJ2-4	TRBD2	TGCAGCGTTGCCGCAATAGCGGGAGCCTCTCTGGACATTCAGTACTTC	CSVAAIAGASLDIQYF
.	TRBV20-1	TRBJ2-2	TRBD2	TGCAGTGCTAGAGATGTAGCGGGAGGCGGGACCGGGGAGCTGTTTTTT	CSARDVAGGGTGELFF
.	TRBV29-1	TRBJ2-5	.	TGCAGCGTTGGAGGAAATGTCCAAGAGACCCAGTACTTC	CSVGGNVQETQYF